Listed below are T cell receptor beta chains from one sample, sequenced in a study of Graves' ophthalmopathy and Graves' hyperthyroidism. TCRdb recomputed calls from the multiplex PCR reads with MiXCR, one row per CDR3 protein. Altogether 660,000 or so distinct CDR3 sequences are present, about 41% being singletons, with the ten largest covering more than 2.5%. Material: peripheral blood. These receptors were taken from an adult man with Graves' ophthalmopathy. The CDR3 runs from the conserved cysteine through the conserved F or W. D genes are given only for firm matches. Clone size appears in some rows only: once, few, many, or a class for an expanded clone.

clone size: NA; J gene: TRBJ2-2; D gene: NA; V gene: TRBV7-2; CDR3 protein: CASSFSSEGTGELFF; CDR3 DNA: TGTGCCAGCAGCTTTTCTAGCGAGGGCACCGGGGAGCTGTTTTTT
clone size: NA; J gene: TRBJ1-5; D gene: TRBD1; V gene: TRBV5-6; CDR3 protein: CASSFGTGEEPQHF; CDR3 DNA: TGTGCCAGCAGCTTTGGGACAGGGGAAGAGCCCCAGCATTTT
clone size: many; J gene: TRBJ2-5; D gene: NA; V gene: TRBV6-5; CDR3 protein: CASSYSAGADETQYF; CDR3 DNA: TGTGCCAGCAGTTACTCCGCAGGGGCGGATGAGACCCAGTACTTC
clone size: many; J gene: TRBJ1-5; D gene: NA; V gene: TRBV15; CDR3 protein: CATSLRDRGFQPQHF; CDR3 DNA: TGTGCCACCAGCCTCAGGGATAGGGGATTTCAGCCCCAGCATTTT
clone size: few; J gene: TRBJ2-7; D gene: NA; V gene: TRBV19; CDR3 protein: CASSILSGASSYEQYF; CDR3 DNA: TGTGCCAGTAGTATTTTGTCGGGGGCTAGCTCCTACGAGCAGTACTTC
clone size: many; J gene: TRBJ2-5; D gene: NA; V gene: TRBV10-3; CDR3 protein: CAISEGGQETQYF; CDR3 DNA: TGTGCCATCAGTGAGGGGGGACAAGAGACCCAGTACTTC
clone size: NA; J gene: TRBJ1-5; D gene: NA; V gene: TRBV7-9; CDR3 protein: CASSTVGPDNQPQHF; CDR3 DNA: TGTGCCAGCAGCACCGTGGGGCCGGACAATCAGCCCCAGCATTTT
clone size: once; J gene: TRBJ2-2; D gene: NA; V gene: TRBV20-1; CDR3 protein: CSARVLGRPRAGELFF; CDR3 DNA: TGCAGTGCTAGGGTTCTTGGGCGCCCAAGGGCCGGGGAGCTGTTTTTT
clone size: once; J gene: TRBJ1-5; D gene: NA; V gene: TRBV20-1; CDR3 protein: CSARSAGGYEHF; CDR3 DNA: TGCAGTGCTAGAAGCGCAGGAGGCTACGAGCATTTT
clone size: many; J gene: TRBJ1-6; D gene: NA; V gene: TRBV7-8; CDR3 protein: CASSLEGRQGSGSPLHF; CDR3 DNA: TGTGCCAGCAGCTTAGAAGGTCGGCAGGGGTCTGGTTCACCCCTCCACTTT
clone size: NA; J gene: TRBJ2-5; D gene: TRBD2; V gene: TRBV10-3; CDR3 protein: CAIRASGTSGVQETQYF; CDR3 DNA: TGTGCCATCAGAGCCTCCGGGACTAGCGGGGTCCAAGAGACCCAGTACTTC
clone size: many; J gene: TRBJ1-6; D gene: NA; V gene: TRBV20-1; CDR3 protein: CSARDRGEESPLHF; CDR3 DNA: TGCAGTGCTAGAGATCGGGGTGAAGAATCACCCCTCCACTTT
clone size: few; J gene: TRBJ2-7; D gene: TRBD2; V gene: TRBV15; CDR3 protein: CATSKGLAGSYEQYF; CDR3 DNA: TGTGCCACCAGCAAGGGACTAGCGGGTTCCTACGAGCAGTACTTC
clone size: NA; J gene: TRBJ2-6; D gene: NA; V gene: TRBV5-1; CDR3 protein: CASSLEWRGSGANVLTF; CDR3 DNA: TGCGCCAGCAGCTTGGAGTGGAGGGGGTCTGGGGCCAACGTCCTGACTTTC
clone size: many; J gene: TRBJ1-6; D gene: NA; V gene: TRBV19; CDR3 protein: CASTWRGNNSPLHF; CDR3 DNA: TGTGCCAGTACCTGGAGGGGGAATAATTCACCCCTCCACTTT
clone size: many; J gene: TRBJ1-2; D gene: TRBD1; V gene: TRBV10-3; CDR3 protein: CAISRGEYGYTF; CDR3 DNA: TGTGCCATCAGCAGGGGGGAATATGGCTACACCTTC
clone size: few; J gene: TRBJ1-3; D gene: NA; V gene: TRBV11-3; CDR3 protein: CASSLKGGSGNTIYF; CDR3 DNA: TGTGCCAGCAGCTTAAAGGGGGGCTCTGGAAACACCATATATTTT
clone size: few; J gene: TRBJ1-1; D gene: NA; V gene: TRBV7-9; CDR3 protein: CASKALVRDKNTEAFF; CDR3 DNA: TGTGCCAGCAAAGCACTCGTACGGGACAAGAACACTGAAGCTTTCTTT
clone size: many; J gene: TRBJ2-7; D gene: TRBD2; V gene: TRBV10-3; CDR3 protein: CAISDPSGSSYEQYF; CDR3 DNA: TGTGCCATCAGTGACCCTAGCGGGAGCTCCTACGAGCAGTACTTC
clone size: once; J gene: TRBJ1-2; D gene: NA; V gene: TRBV29-1; CDR3 protein: CSEGAGYGYTF; CDR3 DNA: TGCAGTGAAGGGGCAGGCTATGGCTACACCTTC
clone size: many; J gene: TRBJ2-5; D gene: NA; V gene: TRBV25-1; CDR3 protein: CASGGRDRVVGETQYF; CDR3 DNA: TGTGCCAGCGGGGGGCGCGATAGGGTAGTGGGGGAGACCCAGTACTTC
clone size: NA; J gene: TRBJ1-4; D gene: NA; V gene: TRBV29-1; CDR3 protein: CSVCERGTEKLFF; CDR3 DNA: TGCAGCGTTTGCGAGAGGGGCACTGAAAAACTGTTTTTT
clone size: many; J gene: TRBJ1-2; D gene: NA; V gene: TRBV7-9; CDR3 protein: CASSLGGRATYGYTF; CDR3 DNA: TGTGCCAGCAGCCTGGGGGGGAGGGCGACTTATGGCTACACCTTC
clone size: once; J gene: TRBJ2-7; D gene: TRBD2; V gene: TRBV10-2; CDR3 protein: CASNRGGVYEQYF; CDR3 DNA: TGCGCCAGCAACCGCGGGGGGGTCTACGAGCAGTACTTC